This T cell receptor (beta chain) was found in a study of PD-L1 blockade in urothelial cancer. The sample holds one count of this clone. The CDR3 totals 13 residues. Per the germline V gene, CDR1 is MGHRA and CDR2 is YSYEKL. The V end was cut by 1 base, the J end by 1 base, with 4 bases between. Profiled with immunoSEQ multiplex PCR; TCRdb holds only in-frame clones, not every one. The sample includes 90,000 to 120,000 clones, around 82% of them seen just once. The specimen was PBMCs, collected around atezolizumab (anti-PD-L1) treatment. The chain has TRBV4-1 and TRBJ1-2; D not resolved. The sequence was collected from a man aged 50 to 59 with urothelial cancer. CDR3 residues: CASSQADNYGYTF. The CDR3 coding sequence is TGCGCCAGCAGCCAAGCAGATAACTATGGCTACACCTTC.